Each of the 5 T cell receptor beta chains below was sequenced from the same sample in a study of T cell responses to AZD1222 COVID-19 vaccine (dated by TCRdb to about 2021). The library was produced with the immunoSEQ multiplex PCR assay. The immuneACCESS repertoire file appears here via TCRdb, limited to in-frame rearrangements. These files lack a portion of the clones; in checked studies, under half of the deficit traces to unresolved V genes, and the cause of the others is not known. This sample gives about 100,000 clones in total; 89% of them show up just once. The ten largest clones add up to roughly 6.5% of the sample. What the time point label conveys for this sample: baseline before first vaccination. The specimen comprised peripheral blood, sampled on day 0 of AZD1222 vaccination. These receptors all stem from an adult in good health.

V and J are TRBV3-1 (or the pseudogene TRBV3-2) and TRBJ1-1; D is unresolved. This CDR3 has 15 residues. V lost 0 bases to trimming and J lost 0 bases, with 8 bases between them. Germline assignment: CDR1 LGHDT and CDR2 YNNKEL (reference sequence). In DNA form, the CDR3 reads TGTGCCAGCAGCCAAGATAGCTACATGAACACTGAAGCTTTCTTT. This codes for CASSQDSYMNTEAFF.

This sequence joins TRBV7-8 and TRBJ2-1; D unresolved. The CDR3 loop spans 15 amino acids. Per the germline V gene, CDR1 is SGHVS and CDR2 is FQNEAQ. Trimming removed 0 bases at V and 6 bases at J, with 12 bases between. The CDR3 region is CASSLARFSFNEQFF. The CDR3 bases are TGTGCCAGCAGCTTAGCGCGGTTCAGCTTCAATGAGCAGTTCTTC.

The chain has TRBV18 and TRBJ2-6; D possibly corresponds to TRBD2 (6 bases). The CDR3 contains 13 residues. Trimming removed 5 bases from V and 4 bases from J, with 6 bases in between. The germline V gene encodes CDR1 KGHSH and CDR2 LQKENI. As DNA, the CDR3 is TGTGCCAGCTCAGGAGGGGGGGCCAACGTCCTGACTTTC. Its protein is CASSGGGANVLTF.

CDR3 in amino acids: CASSSGDTQYF. The CDR3 bases are TGTGCCAGCAGCTCCGGAGATACGCAGTATTTT. The V call is TRBV5-5, the J call TRBJ2-3, with D hard to call. Trimming left V 3 bases short and J 5 bases short, with 4 bases between. The germline gives CDR1 SGHKS, CDR2 YYEKEE (reference sequence). The CDR3 is 11 residues long.

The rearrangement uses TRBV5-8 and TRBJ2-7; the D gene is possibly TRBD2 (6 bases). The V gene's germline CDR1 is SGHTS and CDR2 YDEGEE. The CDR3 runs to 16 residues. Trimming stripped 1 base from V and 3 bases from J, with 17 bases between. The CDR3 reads CASSLSLDYDSYEQYF. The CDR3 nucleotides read TGTGCCAGCAGCTTGAGCTTGGACTACGACAGCTACGAGCAGTACTTC. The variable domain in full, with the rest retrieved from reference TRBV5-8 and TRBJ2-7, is EAGVTQSPTHLIKTRGQQATLRCSPISGHTSVYWYQQALGLGLQFLLWYDEGEERNRGNFPPRFSGRQFPNYSSELNVNALELEDSALYLCASSLSLDYDSYEQYFGPGTRLTVT.